Listed here are 2 T cell receptor beta chains from one sample, sequenced in a study of blood T cells in healthy people across ages. It was with a sample-barcoded 5' primer and a J-beta primer mix that a second PCR of roughly 7 to 12 cycles was run. Via MiXCR, TCRdb re-called the 5' RACE reads, giving one row per CDR3 protein. The sample has about 730,000 distinct CDR3 sequences, roughly 41% seen once. Sequencing was done on a sample of blood. Receptors were obtained from a woman between 55 and 75 years old in good health.

V is TRBV19 and J is TRBJ2-1, with unresolved D. This CDR3 region has 11 residues. CDR1 LNHDA and CDR2 SQIVND come from the germline V gene (reference sequence). The ends were cut back, 3 bases at V and 12 bases at J, with 9 bases in the middle. Written as DNA, the CDR3 is TGTGCCAGTAGTATCCAAACTGGGCAGTTCTTC. It specifies CASSIQTGQFF.

This clonotype was observed once. The V and J genes are TRBV18 and TRBJ1-2; a possible D gene is TRBD1 (5 bases). Trimming took 0 bases from V and 3 from J, leaving 8 bases between them. Germline V lookup: CDR1 KGHSH, CDR2 LQKENI. The CDR3 consists of 14 residues. The CDR3 bases are TGTGCCAGCTCACCACCTTTAGGGGACTATGGCTACACCTTC. Translating gives CASSPPLGDYGYTF. The full variable domain, with the rest looked up from reference TRBV18 and TRBJ1-2, is NAGVMQNPRHLVRRRGQEARLRCSPMKGHSHVYWYRQLPEEGLKFMVYLQKENIIDESGMPKERFSAEFPKEGPSILRIQQVVRGDSAAYFCASSPPLGDYGYTFGSGTRLTVV.